A single TCR beta chain is shown here with its context. PCR involved 60 Vbeta and 13 Jbeta primers. Original analysis: It was a later analysis that counted 75 million to 90 million unique TCR beta chains, of which 8.5 million to 12 million were shared. Assay used: immunoSEQ multiplex PCR; TCRdb lists only in-frame clones, some missing. V, J and clone size are taken as reported in that table, and D and trimming were inferred from the DNA itself. The data hold roughly 160,000 clones, with 87% observed a single time. This sample was taken from a study of cytomegalovirus exposure and HLA in healthy donors. Donors were nominally healthy when sampled, though unrecorded immune exposures were likely. V was shortened by 7 bases and J by 0 bases, with 11 bases between the two germline ends. The CDR3 extends over 14 amino acids. Germline CDR1 is SGHRS and CDR2 is YFSETQ.

The sequencing sample was made of PBMCs. The receptor was derived from a woman in her thirties in good health and CMV-seronegative. The V gene is TRBV5-1, the J gene TRBJ2-1, with D possibly being TRBD2 (5 bases). This CDR3 reads CASRLAGSYNEQFF. As DNA, the CDR3 is TGCGCCAGCCGACTGGCGGGCTCCTACAATGAGCAGTTCTTC.